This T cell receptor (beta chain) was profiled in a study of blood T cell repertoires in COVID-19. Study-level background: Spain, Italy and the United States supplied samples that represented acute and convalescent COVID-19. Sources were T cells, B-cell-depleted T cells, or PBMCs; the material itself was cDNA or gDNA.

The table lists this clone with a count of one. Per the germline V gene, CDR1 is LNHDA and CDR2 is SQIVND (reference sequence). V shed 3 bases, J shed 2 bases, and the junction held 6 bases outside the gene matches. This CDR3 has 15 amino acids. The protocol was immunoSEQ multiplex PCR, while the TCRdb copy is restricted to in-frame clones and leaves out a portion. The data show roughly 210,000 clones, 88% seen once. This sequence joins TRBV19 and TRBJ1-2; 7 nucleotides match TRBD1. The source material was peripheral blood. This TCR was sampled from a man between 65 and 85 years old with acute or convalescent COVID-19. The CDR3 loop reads CASSIGTVGNYGYTF. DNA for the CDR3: TGTGCCAGTAGTATCGGGACAGTCGGCAACTATGGCTACACCTTC.